The clone carrying this T cell receptor (beta chain) has only a few counts. The record originates from a study of blood T cell repertoires in COVID-19. Across the study: Samples representing acute and convalescent COVID-19 were sourced from the United States, Italy and Spain. Nucleic acid was either cDNA or gDNA, and it came from T cells, B-cell-depleted T cells, or PBMCs.

The CDR3 runs 16 residues. Trimming at V came to 4 bases and at J to 4 bases, leaving 8 bases not matched to a gene. Germline V gene lookup returns CDR1 KGHDR and CDR2 SFDVKD. Authors' methods: Reference gene primers were amplified, and this amplification served to estimate nucleated cell counts. The assay was immunoSEQ multiplex PCR, and TCRdb's table has in-frame clones only and misses some. The V and J calls and clone size were taken over from that table, and D and trimming were inferred from the DNA. The sample lists 250,000 to 350,000 clones; around 90% were seen once. The receptor was isolated from a woman between 50 and 59 years old who had recovered from COVID-19. This sequence joins TRBV24-1 and TRBJ1-5; TRBD1 agrees at 8 bases. Sequenced material: peripheral blood. The CDR3, as DNA: TGTGCCACCAGTGACCCTGGACAGGGTTTGAATCAGCCCCAGCATTTT. This sequence encodes CATSDPGQGLNQPQHF.